A selection of T cell receptor beta chains follows, all from one sample in a study of T cell repertoires in cytomegalovirus infection. TCRdb reprocessed the reads with MiXCR, giving one entry per CDR3 protein. This sample carries around 450,000 distinct CDR3 sequences, approximately 33% of them seen once, and the ten largest clones take approximately 13%. The sequencing input was PBMCs. The receptors stem from a human donor in good health (CMV status not recorded). Some clones in this sample may be carry-over from other donors' samples. Each CDR3 is given with its conserved first and last residue. D genes are given only for firm matches. A clone size is listed for some rows: how often the clone was seen (once, few, many), or a class if it is expanded.

TRBD2 | TRBJ2-7 | TRBV7-8 | few | TGTGCCAGCAGCCTTAGCGGGGCGATCTACGAGCAGTACTTC | CASSLSGAIYEQYF
. | TRBJ2-1 | TRBV6-5 | . | TGTGCCAGCAGTTCGTCGACAGGTAGGAGTGAGCAGTTCTTC | CASSSSTGRSEQFF
TRBD2 | TRBJ2-7 | TRBV4-1 | . | TGCGCCAGCAGCCTGTCGCCAGCGGGGGGGAACGAGCAGTACTTC | CASSLSPAGGNEQYF
. | TRBJ2-7 | TRBV7-9 | few | TGTGCCAGCAGCCGCAGTAGGGATCCCTACGAGCAGTACTTC | CASSRSRDPYEQYF
. | TRBJ2-7 | TRBV12-3/TRBV12-4 | many | TGTGCCAGCAGTTTAGCGCGCTCCTACGAGCAGTACTTC | CASSLARSYEQYF
. | TRBJ2-5 | TRBV5-4 | . | TGTGCCAGCAGCACAGGACCAGACGAGACCCAGTACTTC | CASSTGPDETQYF
TRBD2 | TRBJ2-3 | TRBV5-6 | few | TGTGCCAGCAGCTACCCGGGACTAGCGGGGGGGTTGGGCACAGATACGCAGTATTTT | CASSYPGLAGGLGTDTQYF
. | TRBJ2-2 | TRBV7-2 | many | TGTGCCAGCAGTCCGGGAGGGGGCGTCGCCGGGGAGCTGTTTTTT | CASSPGGGVAGELFF
. | TRBJ1-2 | TRBV28 | few | TGTGCCAGCAGTATATTTCCACGCGGGAACTATGGCTACACCTTC | CASSIFPRGNYGYTF
TRBD1 | TRBJ1-1 | TRBV28 | . | TGTGCCGGGAGGGGGACAGGGTCCCTCCCGAACACTGAAGCTTTCTTT | CAGRGTGSLPNTEAFF
. | TRBJ1-2 | TRBV7-9 | few | TGTGCCAGCAGCTTATTAAGCGGAGGACTTGACTATGGCTACACCTTC | CASSLLSGGLDYGYTF
. | TRBJ1-1 | TRBV7-9 | . | TGTGCCAGCAGCTTAGTGGCCCTCATTACTGGAAGGCACACTGAAGCTTTCTTT | CASSLVALITGRHTEAFF
. | TRBJ2-5 | TRBV6-6 | few | TGTGCCAGCAGTTACCCGCCGAATCAAGAGACCCAGTACTTC | CASSYPPNQETQYF
TRBD1 | TRBJ2-1 | TRBV12-3/TRBV12-4 | many | TGTGCCAGCAGTCCAGGGGACAGGGGTACTAGCTCCTACAATGAGCAGTTCTTC | CASSPGDRGTSSYNEQFF
. | TRBJ1-4 | TRBV12-3/TRBV12-4 | . | TGTGCCAGCAGTTCGTACTTACAAGGAGAAAAACTGTTTTTT | CASSSYLQGEKLFF
. | TRBJ1-1 | TRBV7-8 | many | TGTGCCAGCAGCTTAGGGACAAAGAACACTGAAGCTTTCTTT | CASSLGTKNTEAFF
. | TRBJ2-7 | TRBV7-2 | . | TGTGACAGCAGCTTAGATGGACAGTGGCTTTACGAGCAGTACTTC | CDSSLDGQWLYEQYF
. | TRBJ1-1 | TRBV7-9 | . | TGTGCCAGCGCAAAATCGGGACACCTCAACACTGAAGCTTTCTTT | CASAKSGHLNTEAFF
. | TRBJ1-5 | TRBV7-6 | many | TGTGCCAGCAGCTTAGAGACAGTATCGGCCCAGCATTTT | CASSLETVSAQHF
. | TRBJ2-5 | TRBV7-2 | many | TGTGCCAGCAGCTTAGCCCTCCCGCGGGAAGGGACCCAGTACTTC | CASSLALPREGTQYF
TRBD1 | TRBJ2-3 | TRBV6-6 | few | TGTGCCAGCAGAAGGACAGGGCAAACAGATACGCAGTATTTT | CASRRTGQTDTQYF
TRBD2 | TRBJ2-3 | TRBV6-4 | . | TGTGCCAGCAGTGACTTGGCGGGGGGAAGCACAGATACGCAGTATTTT | CASSDLAGGSTDTQYF
. | TRBJ2-1 | TRBV18 | few | TGTGCCAGCTCACCAAACAGGATAAGCTCCTACAATGAGCAGTTCTTC | CASSPNRISSYNEQFF
TRBD2 | TRBJ2-3 | TRBV6-5 | . | TGTGCCAGCAGTTACGGCCCGGGACTACCAAGCACAGATACGCAGTATTTT | CASSYGPGLPSTDTQYF
. | TRBJ2-5 | TRBV6-5 | . | TGTGCCAGCAGTCCATCCCTTGGCCGGGGGAAAGAGACCCAGTACTTC | CASSPSLGRGKETQYF
TRBD1 | TRBJ1-6 | TRBV12-3/TRBV12-4 | . | TGTGCCAGAAGTTTGGGACAGGGTCTTCCGCCCCTCCACTTT | CARSLGQGLPPLHF
. | TRBJ2-5 | TRBV30 | few | TGTGCCTGGAGTGTTCTGGTCCAAGAGACCCAGTACTTC | CAWSVLVQETQYF
. | TRBJ1-3 | TRBV6-1 | few | TGTGCCAGCAGCACCGTCGGGCAATCCGGAGGCTTTCATGGAAACACCATATATTTT | CASSTVGQSGGFHGNTIYF
. | TRBJ1-2 | TRBV10-3 | . | TGTGCCATCAGTGAGCAGTCTCAGGGATCCTATGGCTACACCTTC | CAISEQSQGSYGYTF
TRBD1 | TRBJ2-7 | TRBV6-5 | . | TGTGCCAGCAGTTACGGGCGGGACAGGGTCCGCGAGCAGTACTTC | CASSYGRDRVREQYF
. | TRBJ2-7 | TRBV20-1 | . | TGCAGTGCCCTCAGTGGGTTCCACTACGAGCAGTACTTC | CSALSGFHYEQYF
. | TRBJ1-2 | TRBV6-1 | few | TGTGCCAGCAGTGCAGGGGTGAGCTATGGCTACACCTTC | CASSAGVSYGYTF
TRBD2 | TRBJ2-1 | TRBV19 | . | TGTGCCAGTAGTGCTACTAGCGGGGGTGTTAGTAGCAATGAGCAGTTCTTC | CASSATSGGVSSNEQFF
. | TRBJ2-2 | TRBV19 | . | TGTGCCAGTAGTCTAACGACGGGGGGCCACGGGGAGCTGTTTTTT | CASSLTTGGHGELFF
. | TRBJ1-2 | TRBV20-1 | few | TGCAGTGCTAGAGATTCGCGGGATACTAACTATGGCTACACCTTC | CSARDSRDTNYGYTF
TRBD1 | TRBJ1-4 | TRBV6-5 | few | TGTGCCAGCAGTGACAGGGGGCAGAAACTGTTTTTT | CASSDRGQKLFF
. | TRBJ2-7 | TRBV4-1 | . | TGCGCCAGCAGCCAAGAACCAGTCTCCTCCTACGAGCAGTACTTC | CASSQEPVSSYEQYF
. | TRBJ2-5 | TRBV7-2 | many | TGTGCCAGCAGCTTCGATCGGGGAGAGCAAGAGACCCAGTACTTC | CASSFDRGEQETQYF